These 5 T cell receptor beta chains originate from one sample sequenced in a study of Graves' ophthalmopathy and Graves' hyperthyroidism. The authors amplified TCR beta CDR3 regions, and they did so from RNA transcripts for repertoire sequencing. The library came from an HTBI-primed first-round RT-PCR and a second-round multiplex PCR. TCRdb ran MiXCR on the multiplex PCR reads and lists one entry per CDR3 protein. The table includes 150,000 to 200,000 distinct CDR3 sequences, approximately 40% detected once. Sequencing used peripheral blood. The receptors come from a man aged 25 to 45 with Graves' ophthalmopathy.

The chain joins TRBV7-8 to TRBJ1-1, with a possible D match to TRBD1 (6 bases). The CDR3 runs 13 residues. The germline CDR1 and CDR2 sequences are SGHVS and FQNEAQ. Trimming stripped 4 bases from V and 4 bases from J, with 10 bases between. Here the CDR3 reads CASSYTQGTEAFF. DNA of the CDR3: TGTGCCAGCAGCTACACACAGGGCACTGAAGCTTTCTTT.

CDR3 coding DNA: TGTGCCAGCTCGGCGGTAGCGGGACGATACGAGCAGTACTTC. Translation: CASSAVAGRYEQYF. The chain couples TRBV6-1 to TRBJ2-7; 8 bases map to TRBD2. Germline CDR1 and CDR2: MNHNS and SASEGT. Trimming removed 8 bases from V and 4 bases from J; junction bases left unmatched: 10. The CDR3 is made up of 14 amino acids.

This clonotype showed up many times. V is TRBV6-2 or TRBV6-3 and J is TRBJ1-5, with a possible D match to TRBD1 (5 bases). Trimming left V 5 bases short and J 3 bases short, with 20 bases between. Germline CDR1 MNHEY, CDR2 SVGEGT. This CDR3 has 17 amino acids. The CDR3 DNA is TGTGCCAGCAGTGGCTCCTTAGGGGTAGTGGCCAATCAGCCCCAGCATTTT. It specifies CASSGSLGVVANQPQHF.

This clonotype was found once. Mismatch with germline at one junction end may stem from a read error. J is TRBJ1-1 and V is TRBV19; D might be TRBD1 (5 bases). The CDR3 length is 16 residues. Germline CDR1 LNHDA, CDR2 SQIVND (reference sequence). In DNA, the CDR3 is TGTGCCAGTAGTATGACCGGGACTCTCCTGGACACTGAAGCTTCCTTT. As protein: CASSMTGTLLDTEASF.

V usage is TRBV11-1 and J usage is TRBJ2-5, with 7 positions matching TRBD2. The trim removed 4 bases at V and 3 bases at J, leaving 8 bases unmatched. Germline V gene data show CDR1 as SGHAT and CDR2 as FQDESV (reference sequence). The CDR3 has 15 amino acids. The CDR3 DNA reads TGTGCCAGCAGCTCCCTAGATGCGGGAGAAGAGACCCAGTACTTC. The encoded protein is CASSSLDAGEETQYF. Looking up the rest from reference TRBV11-1 and TRBJ2-5 gives the full variable domain: EAEVAQSPRYKITEKSQAVAFWCDPISGHATLYWYRQILGQGPELLVQFQDESVVDDSQLPKDRFSAERLKGVDSTLKIQPAELGDSAMYLCASSSLDAGEETQYFGPGTRLLVL.